This T cell receptor (beta chain) was captured by sequencing in a study of cytomegalovirus exposure and HLA in healthy donors. The length of the CDR3 is 15 residues. Germline loops: CDR1 SGHVS, CDR2 FQNEAQ. Losses at the gene ends were 4 bases for V and 7 bases for J; bases not matched to a gene: 11. Primers: 60 Vbeta forward and 13 Jbeta reverse. Libraries were prepared by immunoSEQ multiplex PCR; TCRdb keeps only in-frame clonotypes and omits some of them. The sample has about 170,000 clones, approximately 78% seen once. Concerning this clone itself: Antigen: not known.

Broader study findings: A few V segments could not be told apart, such as TRBV6-2 and TRBV6-3, and were left out. Information on immune exposure was restricted to one variable (CMV serostatus). A few CMV-associated chains proved CMV antigen-specific in vitro.

V usage is TRBV7-8 and J usage is TRBJ1-2, with 8 bases aligning to TRBD1. The clonotype was recovered from a woman aged 18-29 years in good health and CMV-seronegative. The sequenced sample consisted of PBMCs. The CDR3 nucleotides are TGTGCCAGCAGCTCCGGGACAGGTGAATGGGGTGGCTACACCTTC. Protein: CASSSGTGEWGGYTF.